These 12 T cell receptor beta chains were sequenced from one sample in a study of Ad26.COV2.S vaccination and SARS-CoV-2 variants (dated by TCRdb to the early 2020s). The library was made by the immunoSEQ multiplex PCR assay. Sourced from immuneACCESS, this table was stored by TCRdb with only in-frame sequences that have V and J called. A share of the clones is absent; for the studies checked, an unresolved V gene accounts for under half, and the remainder has no known explanation. Recorded for this sample are 300,000 to 400,000 clones; roughly nine tenths of them occurred a single time. The top ten clonotypes cover around 4% of the sample. The time point label for this specimen denotes: individuals recovered from natural SARS-CoV-2 infection. Specimen: peripheral blood, collected after recovery from COVID-19. The receptors were sampled from a human donor who had recovered from COVID-19.

The chain recombines TRBV5-1 with TRBJ2-7; 7 bases map to TRBD1. This CDR3 comprises 13 residues. CDR1 is SGHRS, CDR2 YFSETQ, per germline. After removal of 4 bases from V and 12 bases from J, the junction contained 13 bases not matched to a gene. In nucleotides, the CDR3 is TGCGCCAGCAGCCACGGGACAGTTAAGGATCCGTACTTC. The encoded protein is CASSHGTVKDPYF.

This chain joins TRBV10-3 and TRBJ1-6; D may be TRBD1 (5 bases). V was cut by 3 bases and J by 3 bases, with 9 bases left in between. The CDR3 consists of 15 residues. Germline values: CDR1 ENHRY, CDR2 SYGVKD. The CDR3 DNA sequence: TGTGCCATCAGTGAAGGGGCAGACTATAATTCACCCCTCCACTTT. It is translated as CAISEGADYNSPLHF.

The CDR3 here is CASSPELGGIIEQYF. CDR3 sequence (DNA): TGTGCCAGCAGCCCGGAGCTGGGGGGAATCATCGAGCAGTACTTC. This chain links TRBV7-8 with TRBJ2-7, with a weak D call TRBD2 (6 bases). The germline V gene encodes CDR1 SGHVS and CDR2 FQNEAQ. V was clipped by 5 bases and J by 6 bases, with 20 bases between them. The CDR3 spans 15 residues.

The V and J genes are TRBV6-6 and TRBJ2-1; TRBD2 matches at 9 bases. CDR1 and CDR2 (germline): MNHNY, SVGAGI (reference sequence). The CDR3 is made up of 15 amino acids. After removal of 2 bases from V and 8 bases from J, the junction contained 7 bases not matched to a gene. CDR3 DNA: TGTGCCAGCAGTTACGGACTAGCGACCCAGGATGAGCAGTTCTTC. This gives the protein CASSYGLATQDEQFF.

J is TRBJ1-5 and V is TRBV19; tentative D call: TRBD1 (5 bases). CDR1 and CDR2 from the germline V gene are LNHDA and SQIVND (reference sequence). The CDR3 has 15 amino acids. Trimming took off 6 bases at V and 5 bases at J, with 17 bases between the two ends. CDR3 in amino acids: CASREGWGSYQPQHF. CDR3 in DNA: TGTGCCAGTAGGGAGGGATGGGGGTCGTATCAGCCCCAGCATTTT.

The rearrangement joins TRBV27 to TRBJ1-2; the D is unclear. With 5 bases removed from V and 6 bases from J, the gap between germline ends came to 16 bases. The CDR3 sequence is 14 residues long. The V gene's germline CDR1 is MNHEY and CDR2 SMNVEV (reference sequence). The CDR3 nucleotides are TGTGCCAGCAGTCTTTGGCCGAACCGCGATGGCTACACCTTC. Amino acids: CASSLWPNRDGYTF.

The J gene is TRBJ1-6, the V gene TRBV18; a possible D gene is TRBD1 (5 bases). Germline V gene data show CDR1 as KGHSH and CDR2 as LQKENI. The germline V and J ends were trimmed by 3 bases and 4 bases, with 10 bases remaining between them. The CDR3 spans 15 residues. CDR3 in amino acids: CASSPLTDYNSPLHF. The CDR3 bases are TGTGCCAGCTCACCGCTGACAGATTATAATTCACCCCTCCACTTT.

This sequence joins TRBV7-6 and TRBJ1-4, with D perhaps matching TRBD1 (6 bases). Germline assignment: CDR1 SGHVS and CDR2 FNYEAQ. The CDR3 loop spans 15 amino acids. Trimming removed 5 bases at V and 6 bases at J, with 16 bases between. Here the CDR3 DNA reads TGTGCCAGCAGCCCCACCACAGGGTCTTATGAAAAACTGTTTTTT. Its protein is CASSPTTGSYEKLFF.

The chain links TRBV10-3 to TRBJ2-6; D uncertain. This CDR3 comprises 14 residues. Trimming took off 0 bases at V and 2 bases at J, with 2 bases between the two ends. Germline V gene lookup returns CDR1 ENHRY and CDR2 SYGVKD. The CDR3 coding sequence is TGTGCCATCAGTGAGTCGACTGGGGCCAACGTCCTGACTTTC. Its protein is CAISESTGANVLTF.

The chain recombines TRBV5-4 with TRBJ1-1; TRBD1 might be the D (6 bases). The germline CDR1 and CDR2 sequences are SGHNT and YYREEE (reference sequence). This CDR3 has 16 amino acids. The ends were cut back, 0 bases at V and 6 bases at J, with 18 bases in the middle. CDR3 bases: TGTGCCAGCAGCTTGGTGCGGAGGGGGGATAATTCTGAAGCTTTCTTT. Protein: CASSLVRRGDNSEAFF.

The chain is built from TRBV10-1 and TRBJ2-3; D is perhaps TRBD2 (7 bases). With 4 bases removed from V and 6 bases from J, the gap between germline ends came to 14 bases. The CDR3 sequence is 14 residues long. The germline V gene encodes CDR1 WNHNN and CDR2 SYGVQD (reference sequence). The CDR3 nucleotides are TGCGCCAGCAGTGGAAGGGGGGGTTCGGATACGCAGTATTTT. Its translation: CASSGRGGSDTQYF.

This chain links TRBV3-1 (or the pseudogene TRBV3-2) with TRBJ2-5; 11 bases are a match to TRBD2. The V and J ends lost 0 bases and 1 base, in that order; junction bases with no gene match: 4. The germline V gene has CDR1 LGHDT and CDR2 YNNKEL (reference sequence). The CDR3 has 17 amino acids. The CDR3 bases are TGTGCCAGCAGCCAAGAAGGAACTAGCGGGGGCCAAGAGACCCAGTACTTC. Translation: CASSQEGTSGGQETQYF.